These T cell receptor beta chains were read from a single sample in a study of blood T cell repertoires in COVID-19. Libraries were prepared by immunoSEQ multiplex PCR; TCRdb keeps only in-frame clonotypes and omits some of them. The table shows roughly 70,000 clones, with around 86% occurring only once. The sample was peripheral blood. Source of these receptors: a man between 65 and 85 years old with active COVID-19. CDR3s include the opening cysteine and the closing phenylalanine or tryptophan. The order of the fields is J gene, clone size, D gene, V gene, CDR3 DNA, CDR3 protein. The D gene is left open where the match is weak. The size of a clone is reported for some rows only, either as once, few or many, or as a class for expanded clones.

j_call: TRBJ2-7; clone_size: .; d_call: TRBD1; v_call: TRBV19; cdr3_nt: TGTGCCAGTAGTATGGCAGGGGGCCTCGAGCAGTACTTC; cdr3_aa: CASSMAGGLEQYF
j_call: TRBJ1-6; clone_size: .; d_call: .; v_call: TRBV5-1; cdr3_nt: TGCGCCAGCCGCCCCGCGGGGGGCAGCTCCTATAATTCACCCCTCCACTTT; cdr3_aa: CASRPAGGSSYNSPLHF
j_call: TRBJ2-1; clone_size: .; d_call: TRBD1; v_call: TRBV7-9; cdr3_nt: TGTGCCAGCAGCCCCCCCGGACAGGGGTACAATGAGCAGTTCTTC; cdr3_aa: CASSPPGQGYNEQFF
j_call: TRBJ2-5; clone_size: .; d_call: TRBD2; v_call: TRBV6-2/TRBV6-3; cdr3_nt: TGTGCCAGCAGTCTCGGGACTAGCGGGAGCCCCGTGGAAGAGACCCAGTACTTC; cdr3_aa: CASSLGTSGSPVEETQYF
j_call: TRBJ2-3; clone_size: .; d_call: TRBD2; v_call: TRBV20-1; cdr3_nt: TGCAGTGCTAGTTCGGCTAGCGGGAGACTGGATACGCAGTATTTT; cdr3_aa: CSASSASGRLDTQYF
j_call: TRBJ1-1; clone_size: .; d_call: .; v_call: TRBV12-3/TRBV12-4; cdr3_nt: TGTGCCAGCAGTTTAAGGCAGGGTATTGAAGCTTTCTTT; cdr3_aa: CASSLRQGIEAFF
j_call: TRBJ2-1; clone_size: .; d_call: TRBD2; v_call: TRBV7-6; cdr3_nt: TGTGCCAGCAGCTTAGTGTCCGGCGGGAGGGCATACAATGAGCAGTTCTTC; cdr3_aa: CASSLVSGGRAYNEQFF
j_call: TRBJ2-3; clone_size: .; d_call: TRBD1; v_call: TRBV7-2; cdr3_nt: TGTGCCAGCAGCTTAGGAGGGGGCGGGTCCACAGATACGCAGTATTTT; cdr3_aa: CASSLGGGGSTDTQYF
j_call: TRBJ2-3; clone_size: .; d_call: TRBD2; v_call: TRBV19; cdr3_nt: TGTGCCAGTAGTCTGAGGACTAGCGGGAGTACAGATACGCAGTATTTT; cdr3_aa: CASSLRTSGSTDTQYF
j_call: TRBJ2-4; clone_size: .; d_call: TRBD1; v_call: TRBV4-1; cdr3_nt: TGCGCCAGCAGCCAAGGGCCCGCCGGACAGGGGGCAAACATTCAGTACTTC; cdr3_aa: CASSQGPAGQGANIQYF
j_call: TRBJ2-1; clone_size: .; d_call: TRBD2; v_call: TRBV28; cdr3_nt: TGTGCCAGCAGCTCGGGCGGACTAGCGGGAGGGCCCCACTCCTACAATGAGCAGTTCTTC; cdr3_aa: CASSSGGLAGGPHSYNEQFF
j_call: TRBJ1-2; clone_size: few; d_call: TRBD1; v_call: TRBV5-1; cdr3_nt: TGCGCCAGCAGCTTGGCCGGGACAGGTGGTGGCTACACCTTC; cdr3_aa: CASSLAGTGGGYTF
j_call: TRBJ1-2; clone_size: .; d_call: TRBD1; v_call: TRBV11-2; cdr3_nt: TGTGCCAGCAGCCCCCGGACAGGATCGATTTTACCAGCTAACTATGGCTACACCTTC; cdr3_aa: CASSPRTGSILPANYGYTF
j_call: TRBJ2-5; clone_size: .; d_call: TRBD2; v_call: TRBV6-2/TRBV6-3; cdr3_nt: TGTGCCAGCAGTTACGGGGCGGGAGGGCCCAGGGAGACCCAGTACTTC; cdr3_aa: CASSYGAGGPRETQYF
j_call: TRBJ2-1; clone_size: .; d_call: TRBD2; v_call: TRBV19; cdr3_nt: TGTGCCAGTACCCCGGGACTAGCGGGAGCTCTGGGTGAGCAGTTCTTC; cdr3_aa: CASTPGLAGALGEQFF
j_call: TRBJ1-3; clone_size: .; d_call: TRBD1; v_call: TRBV5-1; cdr3_nt: TGCGCCAGCAGCTCGACAGGGAACTCTGGAAACACCATATATTTT; cdr3_aa: CASSSTGNSGNTIYF
j_call: TRBJ1-3; clone_size: .; d_call: .; v_call: TRBV12-5; cdr3_nt: TGTGCTAGTGGTTTGGGAGGGCCAGGCTACTCTGGAAACACCATATATTTT; cdr3_aa: CASGLGGPGYSGNTIYF
j_call: TRBJ1-4; clone_size: .; d_call: .; v_call: TRBV7-2; cdr3_nt: TGTGCCAGCAGCTTAGTCCCAGCAACTAATGAAAAACTGTTTTTT; cdr3_aa: CASSLVPATNEKLFF
j_call: TRBJ2-3; clone_size: once; d_call: TRBD1; v_call: TRBV30; cdr3_nt: TGTGCCTGGGACCCCATAGGACAGGGTGGGGGAGATACGCAGTATTTT; cdr3_aa: CAWDPIGQGGGDTQYF
j_call: TRBJ2-7; clone_size: .; d_call: TRBD2; v_call: TRBV6-4; cdr3_nt: TGTGCCAGCACGGGGGGGCCGCCCAACTCCTACGAGCAGTACTTC; cdr3_aa: CASTGGPPNSYEQYF
j_call: TRBJ2-7; clone_size: .; d_call: TRBD1; v_call: TRBV7-9; cdr3_nt: TGTGCCAGCAGCCCCGGGACAGGGGGACGAAAAACCTACGAGCAGTACTTC; cdr3_aa: CASSPGTGGRKTYEQYF
j_call: TRBJ1-5; clone_size: .; d_call: TRBD1; v_call: TRBV7-2; cdr3_nt: TGTGCCAGCAGCTTAGGGCAGGGGGCTCAGCCCCAGCATTTT; cdr3_aa: CASSLGQGAQPQHF
j_call: TRBJ1-2; clone_size: .; d_call: .; v_call: TRBV30; cdr3_nt: TGTGCCTGGAGTGCGCCCCGGGGCTATGGCTACACCTTC; cdr3_aa: CAWSAPRGYGYTF
j_call: TRBJ2-7; clone_size: .; d_call: .; v_call: TRBV7-2; cdr3_nt: TGTGCCAGCAGCTTAGGGGCAGACCTCGGCGAGCAGTACTTC; cdr3_aa: CASSLGADLGEQYF
j_call: TRBJ2-2; clone_size: once; d_call: TRBD2; v_call: TRBV7-6; cdr3_nt: TGTGCCAGCAACCGATTGGGAGGGGACACCGGGGAGCTGTTTTTT; cdr3_aa: CASNRLGGDTGELFF
j_call: TRBJ1-5; clone_size: .; d_call: .; v_call: TRBV4-2; cdr3_nt: TGTGCCAGCAGCCAAGATTCGGACACCAATCAGCCCCAGCATTTT; cdr3_aa: CASSQDSDTNQPQHF
j_call: TRBJ2-1; clone_size: .; d_call: .; v_call: TRBV5-1; cdr3_nt: TGCGCCAGCAGCTTTGGCGGGGGCACTCACAATGAGCAGTTCTTC; cdr3_aa: CASSFGGGTHNEQFF
j_call: TRBJ1-6; clone_size: .; d_call: TRBD1; v_call: TRBV19; cdr3_nt: TGTGCCAGTAGCGCCCGGACAGGGGGGGCCGGCTCACCCCTCCACTTT; cdr3_aa: CASSARTGGAGSPLHF
j_call: TRBJ2-3; clone_size: .; d_call: TRBD1; v_call: TRBV24-1; cdr3_nt: TGTGCCACCAGTGATCCCTGGGGTGACAGGGCGGTCGGCACAGATACGCAGTATTTT; cdr3_aa: CATSDPWGDRAVGTDTQYF
j_call: TRBJ2-2; clone_size: few; d_call: .; v_call: TRBV7-3; cdr3_nt: TGTGCCAGCAGCCCATCAGACGGGACACGGACCGGGGAGCTGTTTTTT; cdr3_aa: CASSPSDGTRTGELFF
j_call: TRBJ2-3; clone_size: .; d_call: TRBD1; v_call: TRBV7-3; cdr3_nt: TGTGCCAGCAGCCGGCAGAGGGGGCCAGATACGCAGTATTTT; cdr3_aa: CASSRQRGPDTQYF
j_call: TRBJ2-7; clone_size: .; d_call: TRBD1; v_call: TRBV7-2; cdr3_nt: TGTGCCAGCAGCTTAGGGCCAGGGGGTTATTACGAGCAGTACTTC; cdr3_aa: CASSLGPGGYYEQYF
j_call: TRBJ1-5; clone_size: .; d_call: .; v_call: TRBV2; cdr3_nt: TGTGCCAGCAGTGAAGATAACCCTAGACAGCCCCAGCATTTT; cdr3_aa: CASSEDNPRQPQHF
j_call: TRBJ1-1; clone_size: .; d_call: .; v_call: TRBV9; cdr3_nt: TGTGCCAGCAGCGTAGGGCGGGGGGGCACTGAAGCTTTCTTT; cdr3_aa: CASSVGRGGTEAFF
j_call: TRBJ2-3; clone_size: .; d_call: TRBD1; v_call: TRBV5-1; cdr3_nt: TGCGCCAGCAGCGTCCCGGGACAGGGTGGGGATACGCAGTATTTT; cdr3_aa: CASSVPGQGGDTQYF
j_call: TRBJ2-7; clone_size: few; d_call: .; v_call: TRBV7-8; cdr3_nt: TGTGCCAGCAGCTTAGCCCCAAACTACGAGCAGTACTTC; cdr3_aa: CASSLAPNYEQYF
j_call: TRBJ2-7; clone_size: .; d_call: .; v_call: TRBV6-2/TRBV6-3; cdr3_nt: TGTGCCAGCAGTTACTCAGGGGGTTGGTACTACGAGCAGTACTTC; cdr3_aa: CASSYSGGWYYEQYF
j_call: TRBJ1-5; clone_size: .; d_call: TRBD1; v_call: TRBV5-1; cdr3_nt: TGCGCCAGCAGCTTGGGGACAGGGCCCACAGGGAATCAGCCCCAGCATTTT; cdr3_aa: CASSLGTGPTGNQPQHF
j_call: TRBJ1-1; clone_size: few; d_call: .; v_call: TRBV18; cdr3_nt: TGTGCCAGCGCCCCCGGGAGGCCAGGGAACACTGAAGCTTTCTTT; cdr3_aa: CASAPGRPGNTEAFF
j_call: TRBJ1-5; clone_size: once; d_call: TRBD1; v_call: TRBV19; cdr3_nt: TGTGCCAGTAGTCCGACAGGGCCCGAGCAGCCCCAGCATTTT; cdr3_aa: CASSPTGPEQPQHF
j_call: TRBJ2-7; clone_size: .; d_call: .; v_call: TRBV19; cdr3_nt: TGTGCCAGTAGTACTGCCCGCGGTCCAAACGAGCAGTACTTC; cdr3_aa: CASSTARGPNEQYF